This passage covers 13 T cell receptor beta chains from one sample sequenced in a study of T cells in Graves' hyperthyroidism and ophthalmopathy. Researchers amplified the TCR beta CDR3 regions from RNA transcripts. Using the HTBI primer set, a first-round RT-PCR was run on the TCR CDR3. MiXCR, run by TCRdb on the multiplex PCR reads, gives a single entry per CDR3 protein. Of 550,000 to 700,000 distinct CDR3 sequences listed, around 46% are singletons. The source material was peripheral blood or thyroid tissue (not recorded which). The source is an adult woman with Graves' disease, either hyperthyroidism or ophthalmopathy (not recorded which).

This clonotype was seen at least ten times. A read error may produce the germline difference seen at one junction end. The rearrangement links TRBV5-1 to TRBJ1-1, with a tentative D call TRBD1 (5 bases). This CDR3 has 13 amino acids. Germline V gene lookup returns CDR1 SGHRS and CDR2 YFSETQ. In DNA, the CDR3 is TGTGCCAGCAGCTCTGGACAGAACACTGAAGCTTTCTTT. It yields the protein CASSSGQNTEAFF.

This chain links TRBV15 with TRBJ2-1, with a weak D call TRBD2 (5 bases). This CDR3 is 14 amino acids long. The V end lost 0 bases, the J end lost 8 bases, and 11 bases lay between the germline ends. Germline V gene sequence: CDR1 LNHNV, CDR2 YYDKDF (reference sequence). The CDR3 DNA follows: TGTGCCACCAGCAGAGATGGGAAGGGAGATGAGCAGTTCTTC. Translation gives CATSRDGKGDEQFF.

This clonotype has a count of ten or more. This sequence joins TRBV5-8 and TRBJ1-5, with D possibly TRBD1 on 5 matching bases. CDR3 length equals 13 residues. V lost 3 bases, J lost 5 bases, and 9 bases lay in between. The germline CDR1 and CDR2 sequences are SGHTS and YDEGEE. CDR3 loop: CASSSGPYQPQHF. The CDR3 coding sequence is TGTGCCAGCAGCTCGGGACCCTATCAGCCCCAGCATTTT.

As to this clonotype: A read error is possible here, since a much larger clone lies one base away. The V call is TRBV4-1, the J call TRBJ1-6, with 7 bases identical to TRBD1. Germline CDR1 MGHRA, CDR2 YSYEKL. This CDR3 contains 14 residues. V was pared by 1 base and J by 11 bases, with 5 bases of the junction left unmatched. CDR3 sequence: CASSQAQGWPPLHF. The CDR3 region has the DNA TGCGCCAGCAGCCAAGCACAGGGGTGGCCACCCCTCCACTTT.

Many counts were recorded for this clonotype. The chain uses TRBV15 and TRBJ1-1; D unclear. Trimming shortened V by 0 bases and J by 6 bases, and 11 bases separated the two germline ends. The length of the CDR3 is 14 residues. CDR1 and CDR2 from the germline V gene are LNHNV and YYDKDF (reference sequence). This CDR3 is CATSRDETLSEAFF. CDR3 in DNA: TGTGCCACCAGCAGAGATGAAACCCTCTCTGAAGCTTTCTTT.

Ten or more counts support this clonotype. The chain links TRBV4-1 to TRBJ1-5, with D possibly TRBD1 on 5 matching bases. Germline-derived CDR1 and CDR2 are MGHRA and YSYEKL. The CDR3 sequence is 15 residues long. V shed 0 bases and J shed 5 bases, with 11 bases lying between them. DNA for the CDR3: TGCGCCAGCAGCCAAGAATACAGGTCTTATCAGCCCCAGCATTTT. Its translation is CASSQEYRSYQPQHF.

This clonotype was observed at least ten times. The chain has TRBV18 and TRBJ2-5; D is undetermined. Trimming took 3 bases from V and 5 from J, leaving 7 bases between them. This CDR3 comprises 12 residues. Germline V lookup: CDR1 KGHSH, CDR2 LQKENI. The CDR3 nucleotides read TGTGCCAGCTCACCGAACGGGGAGACCCAGTACTTC. Its translation: CASSPNGETQYF.

About this clonotype: An end of the junction differs from the germline gene, which may be a read error. The chain recombines TRBV20-1 with TRBJ1-4; tentative D call: TRBD1 (6 bases). Germline V gene lookup returns CDR1 DFQATT and CDR2 SNEGSKA (reference sequence). This CDR3 region has 12 residues. CDR3 sequence (DNA): TGCAGTGCTGAGGGAGGTCTTAACAGGGCCAATTTT. It specifies CSAEGGLNRANF.

The chain couples TRBV19 to TRBJ2-5, with 7 positions matching TRBD1. J was trimmed by 3 bases and V by 4 bases; bases with no gene match: 20. CDR1 and CDR2 (germline): LNHDA, SQIVND (reference sequence). The CDR3 consists of 19 residues. The CDR3 sequence is CASSTGTVASTYPEETQYF. The CDR3 DNA is TGTGCCAGTAGTACGGGGACAGTGGCTTCCACTTACCCTGAAGAGACCCAGTACTTC.

This clonotype has a count of ten or more. The genes are TRBV5-1 and TRBJ2-7, with D maybe TRBD2 (6 bases). Trimming removed 2 bases at V and 7 bases at J, with 16 bases between. Germline-derived CDR1 and CDR2 are SGHRS and YFSETQ. The CDR3 has 14 amino acids. This CDR3 reads CASSFRGAGWEQYF. CDR3 DNA sequence: TGCGCCAGCAGCTTCCGGGGAGCGGGCTGGGAGCAGTACTTC.

The gene calls are TRBV19 and TRBJ1-1, with D possibly TRBD1 on 5 matching bases. The CDR3 runs 13 residues. CDR1 and CDR2 (germline): LNHDA, SQIVND (reference sequence). V gave up 3 bases and J gave up 4 bases, with 9 bases separating them. CDR3 loop: CASSITGFTEAFF. Written as DNA, the CDR3 is TGTGCCAGTAGTATCACAGGTTTCACTGAAGCTTTCTTT.

The V and J genes are TRBV30 and TRBJ1-1; no definite D call. The CDR3 length is 13 residues. Germline assignment: CDR1 GTSNPN and CDR2 SVGIG (reference sequence). V lost 3 bases and J lost 0, with 8 bases in between. CDR3 in DNA: TGTGCCTGGAGCAAGGTGATGAACACTGAAGCTTTCTTT. This sequence encodes CAWSKVMNTEAFF.

This clonotype was found many times. V and J are TRBV6-5 and TRBJ2-5; 8 bases are shared with TRBD2. The CDR3 runs to 15 residues. V shed 7 bases and J 5 bases; nucleotides not matched to a gene: 12. In germline, CDR1 is MNHEY, CDR2 SVGAGI. The CDR3 nucleotides are TGTGCCAGCACCCGCCGGGGGGGAAGGGATGAGACCCAGTACTTC. Its translation is CASTRRGGRDETQYF.